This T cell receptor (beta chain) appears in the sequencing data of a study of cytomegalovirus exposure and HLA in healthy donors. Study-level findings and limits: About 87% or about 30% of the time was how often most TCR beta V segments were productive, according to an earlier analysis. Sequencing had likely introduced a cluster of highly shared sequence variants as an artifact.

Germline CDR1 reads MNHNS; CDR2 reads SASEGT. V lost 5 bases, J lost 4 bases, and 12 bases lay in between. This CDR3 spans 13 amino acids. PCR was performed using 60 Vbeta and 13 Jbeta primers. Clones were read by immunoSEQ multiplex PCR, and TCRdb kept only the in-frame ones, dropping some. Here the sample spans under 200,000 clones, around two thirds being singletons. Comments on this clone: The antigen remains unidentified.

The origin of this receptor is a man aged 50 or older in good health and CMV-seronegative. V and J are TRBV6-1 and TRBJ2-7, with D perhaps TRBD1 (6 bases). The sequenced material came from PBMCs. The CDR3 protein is CASSRDMTYEQYF. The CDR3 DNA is TGTGCCAGCAGTAGGGACATGACATACGAGCAGTACTTC.